The sample holds one count of the clone carrying this TCR beta chain. Antigen specificity is unknown. The sample comes from a study of OX40 agonist ivuxolimab in advanced cancers. Study as a whole: The treatment was a fully human IgG2 OX40 agonist, ivuxolimab. A male proportion of 82.7% was recorded, with mean age around 62 years and range roughly 20 to 90. General study points: Clones of CD4+ and CD8+ blood T cells grew by week 6 at doses of 0.1 to 3.0 mg/kg.

Assay: immunoSEQ multiplex PCR; the TCRdb copy retains only in-frame clones and omits some. This sample has around 80,000 clones, with roughly nine tenths found just once. Germline V gene sequence: CDR1 MNHNS, CDR2 SASEGT. The CDR3 is made up of 14 amino acids. Trimming stripped 3 bases from V and 5 bases from J, with 14 bases between. The source was CD4+ or CD8+ T cells sorted from blood, collected in a trial of the OX40 agonist ivuxolimab. The clonotype was recovered from an adult with an advanced solid tumor such as melanoma, head and neck, liver or kidney cancer. The V and J genes are TRBV6-1 and TRBJ2-7; no reliable D call. The CDR3 DNA is TGTGCCAGCAGTGAGGGCCCCGCGTCCAACGAGCAGTACTTC. This sequence encodes CASSEGPASNEQYF.